This passage covers 10 T cell receptor beta chains from one sample sequenced in a study of cytomegalovirus exposure and HLA in healthy donors. Amplification used 60 Vbeta primers and 13 Jbeta primers. This table comes from immunoSEQ multiplex PCR, and its TCRdb copy is limited to in-frame clones, with some not included. The sample carries about 130,000 clones, roughly 80% recorded once. Material for sequencing was PBMCs. The source is a man between 18 and 35 years old in good health and CMV-seropositive.

The chain is built from TRBV18 and TRBJ2-3; 15 bases are shared with TRBD2. The CDR3 runs to 18 residues. Germline CDR1 reads KGHSH; CDR2 reads LQKENI. With V trimmed by 6 bases and J by 3 bases, 10 bases remained unmatched. CDR3 in DNA: TGTGCCAGCTCCCAACAAGGGACTAGCGGGGGGACGACAGATACGCAGTATTTT. Amino acid sequence: CASSQQGTSGGTTDTQYF.

The V and J genes are TRBV7-2 and TRBJ2-5; D unresolved. The CDR3 is made up of 14 amino acids. V was clipped by 2 bases and J by 5 bases, with 12 bases between them. Germline lookup yields CDR1 SGHTA and CDR2 FQGNSA. DNA of the CDR3: TGTGCCAGCAGCTTAACTCCGGGTACGGAGACCCAGTACTTC. This codes for CASSLTPGTETQYF.

CDR3 sequence (DNA): TGTGCCAGCAGCTCCACAGGGGTCTCCTACGAGCAGTACTTC. This gives the protein CASSSTGVSYEQYF. The V gene is TRBV7-8, the J gene TRBJ2-7, with 7 bases lining up with TRBD1. Germline CDR1 reads SGHVS; CDR2 reads FQNEAQ. This CDR3 is 14 amino acids long. J was trimmed by 0 bases and V by 4 bases; bases with no gene match: 3. The full variable domain, with the rest looked up from reference TRBV7-8 and TRBJ2-7, is GAGVSQSPRYKVAKRGQDVALRCDPISGHVSLFWYQQALGQGPEFLTYFQNEAQLDKSGLPSDRFFAERPEGSVSTLKIQRTQQEDSAVYLCASSSTGVSYEQYFGPGTRLTVT.

The V and J genes are TRBV7-9 and TRBJ2-3; 8 bases align to TRBD2. The CDR3 spans 15 residues. V trimming: 1 base; J trimming: 3 bases; junction bases outside the gene matches: 3. The germline CDR1 and CDR2 sequences are SEHNR and FQNEAQ (reference sequence). The CDR3 spells CASSLERGRTDTQYF. The CDR3 bases are TGTGCCAGCAGCTTAGAGCGGGGGAGGACAGATACGCAGTATTTT.

The chain couples TRBV5-5 to TRBJ1-2; D uncertain. Per the germline V gene, CDR1 is SGHKS and CDR2 is YYEKEE (reference sequence). This CDR3 spans 13 amino acids. V lost 2 bases and J 3 bases, leaving 8 bases between the germline ends. The CDR3 DNA sequence: TGTGCCAGCAGCTTCACGGGAGACTATGGCTACACCTTC. Translated: CASSFTGDYGYTF.

The chain carries TRBV9 and TRBJ2-2, with 9 bases lining up with TRBD1. Germline CDR1 and CDR2: SGDLS and YYNGEE. V shed 3 bases, J shed 6 bases, and the junction held 15 bases outside the gene matches. CDR3 length equals 18 residues. CDR3 nucleotide sequence: TGTGCCAGCAGCGATACCGGGACAGGGAAGGGGAAACCCGGGGAGCTGTTTTTT. It translates to CASSDTGTGKGKPGELFF.

The rearrangement joins TRBV14 to TRBJ2-3; D gene ambiguous. Germline CDR1 is SGHDN and CDR2 is FVKESK. V was trimmed by 1 base and J by 6 bases, leaving 5 bases between them. This CDR3 contains 12 residues. CDR3 region: CASSQVADTQYF. As DNA, the CDR3 is TGTGCCAGCAGCCAAGTAGCCGATACGCAGTATTTT.

This clone was counted many times. The CDR3 here is CASSDGWGYTF. CDR3 in DNA: TGCGCCAGCAGCGACGGGTGGGGCTACACCTTC. The chain is built from TRBV4-3 and TRBJ1-2, with D unresolved. The V end was cut by 5 bases, the J end by 8 bases, with 9 bases between. CDR1 and CDR2 (germline): LGHNA, YSLEER. This CDR3 spans 11 amino acids.

V is TRBV30 and J is TRBJ1-1; no definite D call. This CDR3 spans 15 amino acids. Germline V gives CDR1 GTSNPN, CDR2 SVGIG (reference sequence). The V and J ends lost 0 bases and 3 bases respectively, with 14 bases between them. In DNA, the CDR3 is TGTGCCTGGAGTGTACTACGAGGGTTGCACACTGAAGCTTTCTTT. Protein sequence: CAWSVLRGLHTEAFF.

The rearrangement uses TRBV4-1 and TRBJ2-7; TRBD1 matches 7 bases. The CDR3 has 16 residues. Germline trimming cut 4 bases from V and 6 bases from J; bases unmatched to any gene: 15. The germline V gene has CDR1 MGHRA and CDR2 YSYEKL. The CDR3 here is CASSPAFFDRDGEQYF. In DNA form, the CDR3 reads TGCGCCAGCAGCCCAGCATTTTTCGACAGGGACGGCGAGCAGTACTTC.